One sample yielded the 14 T cell receptor beta chains listed below, sequenced in a study of cytomegalovirus exposure and HLA in healthy donors. PCR amplification relied on 60 Vbeta primers (plus 13 Jbeta primers). Using immunoSEQ multiplex PCR, the repertoire was profiled, and TCRdb retains in-frame clones only, with some absent. The sample includes 130,000 to 150,000 clones, around 85% of them seen just once. What was sequenced was PBMCs. These receptors were obtained from a man aged 40-50 years in good health and CMV-seropositive.

The chain recombines TRBV18 with TRBJ2-5, with 11 bases matching TRBD2. The ends lost 4 bases at V and 3 bases at J; junction bases unmatched: 10. Germline V gene sequence: CDR1 KGHSH, CDR2 LQKENI. The CDR3 length is 17 residues. The CDR3 region is CASSLNAILAGEETQYF. The CDR3 DNA sequence: TGTGCCAGCTCACTCAACGCAATACTAGCGGGAGAAGAGACCCAGTACTTC.

The J gene is TRBJ2-1, the V gene TRBV5-4; D is ambiguous. The germline V and J ends were trimmed by 7 bases and 10 bases, with 15 bases remaining between them. Germline CDR1 SGHNT, CDR2 YYREEE (reference sequence). CDR3 length: 12 amino acids. CDR3 DNA: TGTGCCAGCGGGCAGCAGGCGTCCGAGCAGTTCTTC. Amino acids: CASGQQASEQFF.

The gene calls are TRBV30 and TRBJ2-3; perhaps TRBD1 as D (5 bases). Germline V gene sequence: CDR1 GTSNPN, CDR2 SVGIG (reference sequence). This CDR3 region has 13 residues. Trimming left V 3 bases short and J 6 bases short, with 13 bases between. The DNA for the CDR3 is TGTGCCTGGAGCAATGGGGCGGATGATACGCAGTATTTT. Translation gives CAWSNGADDTQYF. Supplemented by reference TRBV30 and TRBJ2-3, the full variable domain reads SQTIHQWPATLVQPVGSPLSLECTVEGTSNPNLYWYRQAAGRGLQLLFYSVGIGQISSEVPQNLSASRPQDRQFILSSKKLLLSDSGFYLCAWSNGADDTQYFGPGTRLTVL.

J is TRBJ1-2 and V is TRBV7-9; D possibly corresponds to TRBD1 (5 bases). The length of the CDR3 is 13 residues. Looked up from germline, CDR1 is SEHNR and CDR2 is FQNEAQ (reference sequence). Trimming removed 6 bases at V and 6 bases at J, with 14 bases between. CDR3 protein: CASSPGRGNGYTF. The CDR3 DNA follows: TGTGCCAGCAGTCCAGGGCGCGGTAATGGCTACACCTTC.

The chain recombines TRBV18 with TRBJ2-7; 11 nucleotides agree with TRBD2. The CDR3 covers 14 residues. The V gene end was trimmed by 1 base and the J gene end by 4 bases; junction bases not matched to a gene: 0. The germline gives CDR1 KGHSH, CDR2 LQKENI. The CDR3: CASSPLAGGYEQYF. In nucleotides, the CDR3 is TGTGCCAGCTCACCACTAGCGGGGGGGTACGAGCAGTACTTC.

The chain carries TRBV29-1 and TRBJ2-7, with D possibly matching TRBD1 (5 bases). The CDR3 sequence is 15 residues long. Germline V gene data show CDR1 as SQVTM and CDR2 as ANQGSEA. Deletions cut 3 bases from V and 3 bases from J, with 18 bases between. CDR3 residues: CSVEGMGQGIYEQYF. Written as DNA, the CDR3 is TGCAGCGTTGAGGGAATGGGGCAGGGAATCTACGAGCAGTACTTC.

The chain links TRBV19 to TRBJ2-1; 12 nucleotides line up with TRBD2. Losses at the gene ends were 4 bases for V and 2 bases for J; bases not matched to a gene: 6. Germline V lookup: CDR1 LNHDA, CDR2 SQIVND (reference sequence). The CDR3 runs 17 residues. DNA for the CDR3: TGTGCCAGTAGTAGGCGGACTAGCGGGAACACCTACAATGAGCAGTTCTTC. It encodes CASSRRTSGNTYNEQFF.

The rearrangement links TRBV30 to TRBJ1-1; D not certain. The CDR3 consists of 13 residues. Per the germline V gene, CDR1 is GTSNPN and CDR2 is SVGIG (reference sequence). The V end was cut by 0 bases, the J end by 4 bases, with 9 bases between. This CDR3 reads CAWSVGSFTEAFF. CDR3 DNA sequence: TGTGCCTGGAGTGTGGGCAGTTTCACTGAAGCTTTCTTT.

The rearrangement joins TRBV7-9 to TRBJ1-4, with TRBD1 matching 8 bases. The CDR3 is 17 amino acids. With 1 base clipped from V and 0 bases from J, the junction kept 4 bases outside the gene matches. Germline V lookup: CDR1 SEHNR, CDR2 FQNEAQ (reference sequence). CDR3 DNA sequence: TGTGCCAGCAGCTTAGGAGGACAGGGTGCAACTAATGAAAAACTGTTTTTT. This encodes CASSLGGQGATNEKLFF.

In its sample, this clone was seen once. The genes are TRBV27 and TRBJ1-2; 8 bases fit TRBD1. Germline trimming cut 6 bases from V and 7 bases from J; bases unmatched to any gene: 7. This CDR3 is 13 amino acids long. The germline V gene has CDR1 MNHEY and CDR2 SMNVEV (reference sequence). CDR3 DNA sequence: TGTGCCAGCAGCCGCGGGACAGGATTTGGCTACACCTTC. Protein sequence: CASSRGTGFGYTF.

The gene calls are TRBV29-1 and TRBJ2-1, with a weak D call TRBD2 (5 bases). The CDR3 is made up of 16 amino acids. Trimming shortened V by 7 bases and J by 5 bases, and 24 bases separated the two germline ends. CDR1 and CDR2 from the germline V gene are SQVTM and ANQGSEA. This CDR3 reads CSAAPRWRAFNNEQFF. CDR3 DNA sequence: TGCAGCGCCGCCCCCAGATGGCGGGCCTTTAACAATGAGCAGTTCTTC.

To note about this clone: The junction shows a germline mismatch at one end, possibly a read error. This rearrangement joins TRBV7-7 to TRBJ2-5; perhaps TRBD2 as D (7 bases). The CDR3 runs 16 residues. Germline V gene sequence: CDR1 SSHAT, CDR2 FNYEAQ (reference sequence). This CDR3 reads CASSLNPRGGLETQYF. The CDR3 nucleotides are TGTGCTAGCAGCTTAAATCCTAGGGGGGGTTTGGAGACCCAGTACTTC.

V gene TRBV18 combines with J gene TRBJ1-3; D is perhaps TRBD1 (6 bases). The CDR3 loop spans 17 amino acids. V gave up 3 bases and J gave up 1 base, with 16 bases separating them. Germline assignment: CDR1 KGHSH and CDR2 LQKENI. CDR3 nucleotides: TGTGCCAGCTCACCCCAAAACAGGGTCCGTTCTGGAAACACCATATATTTT. Its protein product is CASSPQNRVRSGNTIYF.

In this sample, this clone turned up once. The chain links TRBV7-9 to TRBJ1-3; D remains unclear. The CDR3 extends over 12 amino acids. Per the germline V gene, CDR1 is SEHNR and CDR2 is FQNEAQ (reference sequence). The ends were cut back, 5 bases at V and 6 bases at J, with 8 bases in the middle. This CDR3 reads CASSPLPNTIYF. CDR3 coding DNA: TGTGCCAGCAGCCCCCTCCCAAACACCATATATTTT.